This TCR beta chain derives from a study of T cell changes during pregnancy in multiple sclerosis. V gave up 10 bases and J gave up 6 bases; unmatched junction bases: 6. CDR3 length: 12 residues. Germline CDR1 and CDR2: MNHEY and SMNVEV (reference sequence). Clones were read by immunoSEQ multiplex PCR, and TCRdb kept only the in-frame ones, dropping some. The data show 35,000 to 45,000 clones, around 92% seen once. The source material was CD8+ T cells from peripheral blood mononuclear cells, sampled in the third trimester of pregnancy. The chain links TRBV27 to TRBJ1-2; 9 bases fit TRBD1. The clonotype was recovered from a female donor with multiple sclerosis, enrolled in a pregnancy study. CDR3 residues: CAIRTGVHGYTF. The DNA of the CDR3 is TGTGCCATCCGGACAGGGGTACATGGCTACACCTTC.